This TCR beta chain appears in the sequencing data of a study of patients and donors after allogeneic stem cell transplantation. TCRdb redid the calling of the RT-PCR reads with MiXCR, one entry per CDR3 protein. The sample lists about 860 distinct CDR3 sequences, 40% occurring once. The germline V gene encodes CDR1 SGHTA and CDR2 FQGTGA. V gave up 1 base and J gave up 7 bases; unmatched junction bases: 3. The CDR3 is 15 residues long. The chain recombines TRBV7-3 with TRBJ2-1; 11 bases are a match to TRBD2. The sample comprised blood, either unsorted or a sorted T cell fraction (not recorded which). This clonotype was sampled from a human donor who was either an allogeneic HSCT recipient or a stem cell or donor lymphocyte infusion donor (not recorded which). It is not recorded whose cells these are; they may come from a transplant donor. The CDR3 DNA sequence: TGTGCCAGCAGCTTAAGACTAGCGGGAAATAATGAGCAGTTCTTC. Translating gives CASSLRLAGNNEQFF. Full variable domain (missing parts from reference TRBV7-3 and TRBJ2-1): GAGVSQTPSNKVTEKGKYVELRCDPISGHTALYWYRQSLGQGPEFLIYFQGTGAADDSGLPNDRFFAVRPEGSVSTLKIQRTERGDSAVYLCASSLRLAGNNEQFFGPGTRLTVL.